This T cell receptor beta chain was sequenced in a study of T cell responses to AZD1222 COVID-19 vaccine. Across the whole study: Pooling was applied to second doses at about 4 or about 12 weeks.

Data came from immunoSEQ multiplex PCR; TCRdb stores just in-frame clones and leaves some out. This table has about 130,000 clones, around 86% appearing once. This CDR3 spans 15 amino acids. V lost 10 bases, J lost 0 bases, and 8 bases stayed unmatched. Germline V gene lookup returns CDR1 SNHLY and CDR2 FYNNEI. This TCR was sampled from an adult in good health. This specimen consisted of peripheral blood, obtained on day 0 of AZD1222 vaccination. The chain links TRBV2 to TRBJ2-1; 8 bases are a match to TRBD2. The CDR3 region is CATNRGGSSYNEQFF. The DNA of the CDR3 is TGTGCCACCAACCGGGGGGGGAGCTCCTACAATGAGCAGTTCTTC.